This T cell receptor (beta chain) was captured in a study of blood T cell repertoires in COVID-19. Study-wide background: Some COVID-19 samples were acute and others convalescent; all came from the United States, Italy and Spain. In each case, the material was cDNA or gDNA derived from T cells, B-cell-depleted T cells, or PBMCs.

The V gene end was trimmed by 3 bases and the J gene end by 1 base; junction bases not matched to a gene: 9. CDR3 size: 17 residues. In germline, CDR1 is MGHRA, CDR2 YSYEKL. Methods used by the authors: Using reference gene primer amplification, nucleated cell counts were estimated. Repertoires were generated with immunoSEQ multiplex PCR, while TCRdb's copy carries only in-frame clones and drops some. The V and J calls and clone size come from that table; D and trimming were worked out from the DNA. The sample consists of roughly 150,000 clones, 80% to 90% of them appearing once. This sequence originates from a woman aged 40 to 50 with acute or convalescent COVID-19. The specimen was peripheral blood. The chain uses TRBV4-1 and TRBJ2-5; 9 bases align to TRBD1. CDR3 sequence reads: CASSQTGQGTLQETQYF. CDR3 sequence (DNA): TGCGCCAGCAGCCAGACGGGACAGGGAACTCTCCAAGAGACCCAGTACTTC.